The entry that follows covers one TCR beta chain sequence. Its antigen is unknown. This CDR3 has 17 residues. V lost 2 bases to trimming and J lost 6 bases; unmatched junction nucleotides: 9. CDR1 and CDR2 from the germline V gene are SGHNT and YYREEE (reference sequence). The data are from a study of T cell responses to AZD1222 COVID-19 vaccine. Data came from immunoSEQ multiplex PCR; TCRdb stores just in-frame clones and leaves some out. The sample lists 95,000 to 110,000 clones, about 93% occurring once. Study results and limitations: The CD4 TCRs associated with vaccination extended across spike and predominated at 160-218 and 743-854.

The chain has TRBV5-4 and TRBJ1-6; 9 nucleotides agree with TRBD1. Sequences were derived from peripheral blood, sampled 28 days after the second AZD1222 dose. The source of this sequence is an adult who received the AZD1222 COVID-19 vaccine. CDR3 residues: CASSLQGATRPNSPLHF. The CDR3 nucleotides read TGTGCCAGCAGCTTACAGGGGGCTACTAGGCCTAATTCACCCCTCCACTTT.